The entry below gives a single T cell receptor beta chain sequence along with its context. Its antigen remains unknown. The sample comes from a study of cytomegalovirus exposure and HLA in healthy donors. This PCR relied on a set of 60 Vbeta primers and 13 Jbeta primers. The authors' processing: Among the unique TCR beta chains that a later analysis counted, 70 million to 85 million in all, roughly 9.9 million were shared. Method: immunoSEQ multiplex PCR; TCRdb's copy keeps in-frame clones and lacks some. Clonal size and the V and J genes are those of that table, whereas D and trimming came from the DNA. The repertoire holds 150,000 to 200,000 clones, with about 79% as singletons. It was healthy bone marrow donors who served as donors. CDR1 is SNHLY, CDR2 FYNNEI, per germline. CDR3 length: 13 amino acids. The V and J ends lost 8 bases and 1 base, in that order; junction bases with no gene match: 2. General observations from the study: The study recorded about 150 TCR beta chains that were cytomegalovirus-associated. For most subjects, TCR beta sequences were reported to predict HLA-A and HLA-B alleles with accuracy.

The chain links TRBV2 to TRBJ1-1, with 9 bases that match TRBD1. The sequence came from a middle-aged man in good health and CMV-seropositive. Input material: PBMCs. CDR3 in amino acids: CASGGQGNTEAFF. The CDR3 DNA follows: TGTGCCAGCGGGGGACAGGGGAACACTGAAGCTTTCTTT. The entire variable domain, with the rest obtained from reference TRBV2 and TRBJ1-1, is as follows: EPEVTQTPSHQVTQMGQEVILRCVPISNHLYFYWYRQILGQKVEFLVSFYNNEISEKSEIFDDQFSVERPDGSNFTLKIRSTKLEDSAMYFCASGGQGNTEAFFGQGTRLTVV.